This TCR beta chain was identified in a study of blood T cell repertoires in COVID-19. Study in general: Sites in the United States, Italy and Spain provided acute and convalescent COVID-19 samples. Nucleic acid was either cDNA or gDNA, and it came from T cells, B-cell-depleted T cells, or PBMCs.

Methods used by the authors: From reference gene primer amplification, estimates of nucleated cell counts were derived. Here immunoSEQ multiplex PCR was the method, and the copy in TCRdb shows in-frame clones only, minus some. V, J and clone size derive from that table, while D and trimming were established from the DNA sequence. The data hold 65,000 to 85,000 clones, with about 90% observed a single time. The TCR sequence derives from a middle-aged man with active COVID-19. Sequenced sample: peripheral blood.

CDR3 loop: CASSPDRGSLEKLFF. In nucleotides, the CDR3 is TGTGCCAGCAGCCCAGACCGGGGTTCTTTGGAAAAACTGTTTTTT. V gene TRBV4-2 combines with J gene TRBJ1-4, with unresolved D. The CDR3 consists of 15 residues. CDR1 and CDR2 from the germline V gene are LGHNA and YNFKEQ. With 4 bases removed from V and 8 bases from J, the gap between germline ends came to 17 bases.